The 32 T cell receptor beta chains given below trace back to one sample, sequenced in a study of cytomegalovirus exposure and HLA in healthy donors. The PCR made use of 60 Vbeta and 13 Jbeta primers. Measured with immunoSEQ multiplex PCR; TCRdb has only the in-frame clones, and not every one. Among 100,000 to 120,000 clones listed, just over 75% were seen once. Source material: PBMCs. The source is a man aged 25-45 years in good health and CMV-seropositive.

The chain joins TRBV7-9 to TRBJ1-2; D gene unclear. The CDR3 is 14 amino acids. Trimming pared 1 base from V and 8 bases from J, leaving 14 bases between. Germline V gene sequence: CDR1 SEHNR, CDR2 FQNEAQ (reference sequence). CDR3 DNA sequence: TGTGCCAGCAGCTTAGGCGAGACTGGCGACGGCTACACCTTC. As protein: CASSLGETGDGYTF.

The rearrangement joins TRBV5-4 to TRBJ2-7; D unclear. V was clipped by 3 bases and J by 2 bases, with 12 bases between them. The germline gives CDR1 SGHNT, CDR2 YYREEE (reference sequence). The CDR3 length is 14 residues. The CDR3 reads CASSSMVLPYEQYF. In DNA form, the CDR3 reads TGTGCCAGCAGCTCCATGGTTCTACCCTACGAGCAGTACTTC. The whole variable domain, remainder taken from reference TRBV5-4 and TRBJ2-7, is ETGVTQSPTHLIKTRGQQVTLRCSSQSGHNTVSWYQQALGQGPQFIFQYYREEENGRGNFPPRFSGLQFPNYSSELNVNALELDDSALYLCASSSMVLPYEQYFGPGTRLTVT.

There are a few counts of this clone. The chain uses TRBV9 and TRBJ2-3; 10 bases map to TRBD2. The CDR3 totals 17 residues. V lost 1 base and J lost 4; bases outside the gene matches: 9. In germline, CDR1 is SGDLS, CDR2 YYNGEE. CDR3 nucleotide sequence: TGTGCCAGCAGCGTAACAGGAAGCGGGGGGGTGGCAGATACGCAGTATTTT. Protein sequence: CASSVTGSGGVADTQYF. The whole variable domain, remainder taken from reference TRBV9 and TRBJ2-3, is DSGVTQTPKHLITATGQRVTLRCSPRSGDLSVYWYQQSLDQGLQFLIQYYNGEERAKGNILERFSAQQFPDLHSELNLSSLELGDSALYFCASSVTGSGGVADTQYFGPGTRLTVL.

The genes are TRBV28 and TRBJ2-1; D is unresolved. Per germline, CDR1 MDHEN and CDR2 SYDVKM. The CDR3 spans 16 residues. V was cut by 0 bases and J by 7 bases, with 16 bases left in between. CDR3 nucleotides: TGTGCCAGCAGTTTATGGAGAGACTCTCTTTCGAATGAGCAGTTCTTC. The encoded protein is CASSLWRDSLSNEQFF.

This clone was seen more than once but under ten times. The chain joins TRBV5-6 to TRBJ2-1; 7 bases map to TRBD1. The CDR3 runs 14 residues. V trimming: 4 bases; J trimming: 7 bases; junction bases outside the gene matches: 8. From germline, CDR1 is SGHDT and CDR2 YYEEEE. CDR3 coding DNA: TGTGCCAGCAGCCACGGATCCAGGGGGAATGAGCAGTTCTTC. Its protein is CASSHGSRGNEQFF. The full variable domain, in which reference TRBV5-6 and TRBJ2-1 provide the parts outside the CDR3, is DAGVTQSPTHLIKTRGQQVTLRCSPKSGHDTVSWYQQALGQGPQFIFQYYEEEERQRGNFPDRFSGHQFPNYSSELNVNALLLGDSALYLCASSHGSRGNEQFFGPGTRLTVL.

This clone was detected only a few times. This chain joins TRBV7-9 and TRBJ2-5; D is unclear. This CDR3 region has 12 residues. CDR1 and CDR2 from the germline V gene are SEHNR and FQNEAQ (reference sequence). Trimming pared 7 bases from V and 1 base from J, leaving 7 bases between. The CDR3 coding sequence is TGTGCCAGCACAGGTCCCCAAGAGACCCAGTACTTC. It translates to CASTGPQETQYF.

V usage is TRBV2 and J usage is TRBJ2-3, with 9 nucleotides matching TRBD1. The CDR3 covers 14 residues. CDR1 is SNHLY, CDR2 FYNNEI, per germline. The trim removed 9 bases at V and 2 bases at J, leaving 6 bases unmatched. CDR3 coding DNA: TGTGCCAGTAGACAGGGGGATCCCACAGATACGCAGTATTTT. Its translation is CASRQGDPTDTQYF.

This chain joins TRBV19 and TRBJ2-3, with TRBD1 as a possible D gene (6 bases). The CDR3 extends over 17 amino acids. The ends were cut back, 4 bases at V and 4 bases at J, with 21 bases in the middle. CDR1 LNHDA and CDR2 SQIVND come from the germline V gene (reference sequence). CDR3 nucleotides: TGTGCCAGTAGTACGACATCACAGGGAGTAGAGTCAGATACGCAGTATTTT. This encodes CASSTTSQGVESDTQYF.

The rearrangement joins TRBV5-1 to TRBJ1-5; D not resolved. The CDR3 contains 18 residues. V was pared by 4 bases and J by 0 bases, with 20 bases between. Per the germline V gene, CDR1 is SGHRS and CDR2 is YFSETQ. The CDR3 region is CASSEITSQDFSNQPQHF. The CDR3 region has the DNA TGCGCCAGCAGCGAGATAACGTCGCAGGATTTTAGCAATCAGCCCCAGCATTTT.

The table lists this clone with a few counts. CDR3 nucleotide sequence: TGTGCCAGCAGTTACCTACAGCTTAGCACAGATACGCAGTATTTT. Its protein product is CASSYLQLSTDTQYF. V gene TRBV6-6 combines with J gene TRBJ2-3, with D uncertain. The germline V gene has CDR1 MNHNY and CDR2 SVGAGI (reference sequence). This CDR3 spans 15 amino acids. V lost 2 bases, J lost 0 bases, and 9 bases lay in between.

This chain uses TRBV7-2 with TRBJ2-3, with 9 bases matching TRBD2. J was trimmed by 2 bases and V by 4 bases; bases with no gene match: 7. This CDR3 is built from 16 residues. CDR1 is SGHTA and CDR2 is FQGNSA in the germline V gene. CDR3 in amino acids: CASSSLTSGYTDTQYF. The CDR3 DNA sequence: TGTGCCAGCAGCTCCCTGACTAGCGGTTACACAGATACGCAGTATTTT.

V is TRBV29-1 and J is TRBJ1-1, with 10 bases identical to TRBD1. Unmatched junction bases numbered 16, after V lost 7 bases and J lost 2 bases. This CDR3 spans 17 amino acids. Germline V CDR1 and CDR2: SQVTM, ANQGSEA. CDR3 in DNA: TGCAGCGCCGAAGGGGGACAGGGGTGGGGGGCTAACACTGAAGCTTTCTTT. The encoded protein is CSAEGGQGWGANTEAFF.

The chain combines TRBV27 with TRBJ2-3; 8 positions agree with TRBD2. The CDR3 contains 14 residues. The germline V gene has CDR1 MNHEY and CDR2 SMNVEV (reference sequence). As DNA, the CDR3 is TGTGGCGTCGGGCGGGGGGCGAGCACAGATACGCAGTATTTT. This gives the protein CGVGRGASTDTQYF.

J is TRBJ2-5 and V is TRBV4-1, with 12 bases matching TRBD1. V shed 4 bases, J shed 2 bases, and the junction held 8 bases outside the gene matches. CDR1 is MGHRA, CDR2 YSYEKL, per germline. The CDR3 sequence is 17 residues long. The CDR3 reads CASSPGTGGTLQETQYF. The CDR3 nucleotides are TGCGCCAGCAGCCCAGGGACAGGGGGCACTTTACAAGAGACCCAGTACTTC.

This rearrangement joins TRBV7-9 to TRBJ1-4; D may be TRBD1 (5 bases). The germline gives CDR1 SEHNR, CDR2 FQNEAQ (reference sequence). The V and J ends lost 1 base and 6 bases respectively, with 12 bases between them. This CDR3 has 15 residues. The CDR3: CASSLEGAVYEKLFF. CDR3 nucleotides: TGTGCCAGCAGCTTAGAAGGGGCAGTATATGAAAAACTGTTTTTT. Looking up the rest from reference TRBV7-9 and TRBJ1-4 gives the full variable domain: DTGVSQNPRHKITKRGQNVTFRCDPISEHNRLYWYRQTLGQGPEFLTYFQNEAQLEKSRLLSDRFSAERPKGSFSTLEIQRTEQGDSAMYLCASSLEGAVYEKLFFGSGTQLSVL.

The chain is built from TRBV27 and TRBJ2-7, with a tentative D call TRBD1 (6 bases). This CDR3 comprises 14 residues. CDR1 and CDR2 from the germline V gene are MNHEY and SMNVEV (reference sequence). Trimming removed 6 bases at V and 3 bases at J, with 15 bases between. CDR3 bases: TGTGCCAGCAGATACCGTGGGACATACTACGAGCAGTACTTC. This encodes CASRYRGTYYEQYF.

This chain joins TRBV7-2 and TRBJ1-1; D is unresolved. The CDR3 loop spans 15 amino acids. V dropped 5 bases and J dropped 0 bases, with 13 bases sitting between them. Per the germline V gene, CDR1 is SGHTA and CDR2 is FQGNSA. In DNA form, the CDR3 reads TGTGCCAGCAGCCCTAGGACTCTTATGAACACTGAAGCTTTCTTT. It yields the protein CASSPRTLMNTEAFF.

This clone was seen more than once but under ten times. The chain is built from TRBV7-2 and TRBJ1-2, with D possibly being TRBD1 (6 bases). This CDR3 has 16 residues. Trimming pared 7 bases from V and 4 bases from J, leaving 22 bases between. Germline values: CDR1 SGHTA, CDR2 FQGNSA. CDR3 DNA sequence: TGTGCCAGCATCGAACGGGGAGGGGGGGATGGCTATGGCTACACCTTC. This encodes CASIERGGGDGYGYTF.

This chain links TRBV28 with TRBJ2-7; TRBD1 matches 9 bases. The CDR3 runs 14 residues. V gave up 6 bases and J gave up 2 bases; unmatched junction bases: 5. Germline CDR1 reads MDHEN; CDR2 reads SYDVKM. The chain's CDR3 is CASSRTGDTYEQYF. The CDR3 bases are TGTGCCAGCAGCCGGACAGGGGACACCTACGAGCAGTACTTC.

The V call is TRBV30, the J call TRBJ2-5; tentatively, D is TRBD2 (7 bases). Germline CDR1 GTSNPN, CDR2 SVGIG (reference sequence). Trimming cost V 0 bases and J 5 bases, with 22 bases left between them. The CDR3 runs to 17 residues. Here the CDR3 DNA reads TGTGCCTGGAGTGTACCTGGGGGGGGGCCAGGTCAGGAGACCCAGTACTTC. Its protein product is CAWSVPGGGPGQETQYF.

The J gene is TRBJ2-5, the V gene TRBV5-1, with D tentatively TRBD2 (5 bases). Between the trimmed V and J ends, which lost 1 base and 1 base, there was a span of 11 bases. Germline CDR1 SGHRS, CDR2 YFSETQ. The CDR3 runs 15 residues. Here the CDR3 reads CASSLITGLQETQYF. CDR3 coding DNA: TGCGCCAGCAGCTTGATTACCGGACTCCAAGAGACCCAGTACTTC.

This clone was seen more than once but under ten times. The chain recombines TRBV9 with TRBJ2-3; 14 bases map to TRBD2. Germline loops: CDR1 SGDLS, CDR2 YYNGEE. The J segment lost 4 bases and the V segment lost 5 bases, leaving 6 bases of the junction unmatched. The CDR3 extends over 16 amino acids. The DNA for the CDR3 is TGTGCCAGCAGTGGACTAGCGGGGGGCTATCCAGATACGCAGTATTTT. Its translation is CASSGLAGGYPDTQYF.

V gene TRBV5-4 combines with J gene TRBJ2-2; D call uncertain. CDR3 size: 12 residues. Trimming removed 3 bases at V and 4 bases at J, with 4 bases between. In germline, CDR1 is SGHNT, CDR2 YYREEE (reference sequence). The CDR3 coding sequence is TGTGCCAGCAGCTCCCTCACCGGGGAGCTGTTTTTT. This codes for CASSSLTGELFF.

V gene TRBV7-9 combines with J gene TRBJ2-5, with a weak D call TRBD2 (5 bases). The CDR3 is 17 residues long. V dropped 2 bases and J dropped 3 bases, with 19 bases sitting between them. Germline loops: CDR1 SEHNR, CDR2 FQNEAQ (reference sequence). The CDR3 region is CASSLSLRGSREETQYF. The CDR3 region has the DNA TGTGCCAGCAGCTTATCTCTCCGAGGGAGCAGAGAAGAGACCCAGTACTTC. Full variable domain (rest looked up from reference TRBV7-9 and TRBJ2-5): DTGVSQNPRHKITKRGQNVTFRCDPISEHNRLYWYRQTLGQGPEFLTYFQNEAQLEKSRLLSDRFSAERPKGSFSTLEIQRTEQGDSAMYLCASSLSLRGSREETQYFGPGTRLLVL.

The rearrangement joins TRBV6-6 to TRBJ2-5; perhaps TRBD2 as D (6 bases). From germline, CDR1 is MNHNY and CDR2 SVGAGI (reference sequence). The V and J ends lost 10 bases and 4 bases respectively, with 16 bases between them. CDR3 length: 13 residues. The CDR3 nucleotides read TGTGCCACGAACAAGGGGACTGGAGAGACCCAGTACTTC. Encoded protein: CATNKGTGETQYF.

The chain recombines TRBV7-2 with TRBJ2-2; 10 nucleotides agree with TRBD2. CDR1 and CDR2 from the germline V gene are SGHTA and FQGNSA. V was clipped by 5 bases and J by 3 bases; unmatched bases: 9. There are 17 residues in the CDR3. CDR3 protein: CASSGLSGGPYTGELFF. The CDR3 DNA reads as TGTGCCAGCAGCGGGCTTAGCGGGGGGCCCTACACCGGGGAGCTGTTTTTT. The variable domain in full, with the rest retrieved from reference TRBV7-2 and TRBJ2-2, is GAGVSQSPSNKVTEKGKDVELRCDPISGHTALYWYRQSLGQGLEFLIYFQGNSAPDKSGLPSDRFSAERTGGSVSTLTIQRTQQEDSAVYLCASSGLSGGPYTGELFFGEGSRLTVL.

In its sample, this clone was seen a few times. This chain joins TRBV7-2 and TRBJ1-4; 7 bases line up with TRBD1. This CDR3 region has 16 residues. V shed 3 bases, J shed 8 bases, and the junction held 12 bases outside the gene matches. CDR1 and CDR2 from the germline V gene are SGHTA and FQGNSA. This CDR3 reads CASSFGLTGSEEKLFF. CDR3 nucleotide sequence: TGTGCCAGCAGCTTTGGCCTGACAGGGTCAGAGGAAAAACTGTTTTTT.

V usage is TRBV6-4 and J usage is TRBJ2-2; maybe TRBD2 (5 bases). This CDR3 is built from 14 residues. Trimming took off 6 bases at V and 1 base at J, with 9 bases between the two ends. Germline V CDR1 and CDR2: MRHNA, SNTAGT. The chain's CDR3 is CASRPGVNTGELFF. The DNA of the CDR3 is TGTGCCAGCAGGCCCGGGGTGAACACCGGGGAGCTGTTTTTT.

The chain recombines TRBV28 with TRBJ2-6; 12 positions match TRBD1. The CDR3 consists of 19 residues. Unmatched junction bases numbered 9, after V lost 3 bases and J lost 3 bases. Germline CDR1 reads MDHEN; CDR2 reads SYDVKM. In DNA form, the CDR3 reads TGTGCCAGCAGTTTGGGACAGGGGGCTTTTGTGGTTGGGGCCAACGTCCTGACTTTC. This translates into CASSLGQGAFVVGANVLTF.

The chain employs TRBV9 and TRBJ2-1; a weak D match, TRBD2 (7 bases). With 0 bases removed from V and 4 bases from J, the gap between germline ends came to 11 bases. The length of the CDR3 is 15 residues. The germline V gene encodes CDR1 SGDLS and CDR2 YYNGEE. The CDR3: CASSVGTRGYNEQFF. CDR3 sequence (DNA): TGTGCCAGCAGCGTAGGGACTAGGGGGTACAATGAGCAGTTCTTC.

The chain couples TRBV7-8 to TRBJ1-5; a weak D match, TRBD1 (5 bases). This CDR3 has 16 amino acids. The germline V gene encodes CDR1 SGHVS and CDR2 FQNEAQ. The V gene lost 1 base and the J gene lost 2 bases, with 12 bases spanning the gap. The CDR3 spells CASSLGAGGRNQPQHF. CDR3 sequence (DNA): TGTGCCAGCAGCTTAGGTGCGGGGGGTCGCAATCAGCCCCAGCATTTT.

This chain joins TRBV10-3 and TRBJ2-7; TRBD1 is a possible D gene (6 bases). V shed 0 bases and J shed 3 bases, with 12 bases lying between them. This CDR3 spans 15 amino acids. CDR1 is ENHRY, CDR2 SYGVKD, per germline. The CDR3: CAISESGRGHYEQYF. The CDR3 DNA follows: TGTGCCATCAGTGAGTCTGGAAGGGGACACTACGAGCAGTACTTC.